The rows below give T cell receptor beta chains drawn from one sample of a study of cytomegalovirus exposure and HLA in healthy donors. The repertoire was sequenced with immunoSEQ multiplex PCR; TCRdb's copy has only in-frame clones and lacks some. Of about 200,000 clones in the sample, around 87% were seen once. The sample comprised PBMCs. These receptors came from a woman younger than 30 in good health and CMV-seronegative. Each CDR3 is given with its conserved first and last residue. Some rows mark clone size as missing; the rest say once, few, many or name a class of expanded clone.

V gene	clone size	J gene	CDR3 protein
TRBV27	.	TRBJ1-1	CASRPSNRGIGTEAFF
TRBV27	.	TRBJ1-5	CASSPGRGTRPQHF
TRBV7-8	few	TRBJ2-7	CASSLSQGAVEQYF
TRBV7-2	.	TRBJ1-2	CASSLRRDRLYGYTF
TRBV29-1	.	TRBJ2-3	CSVGGGWGGTDTQYF
TRBV6-6	.	TRBJ2-2	CASSYTGPTGELFF
TRBV14	.	TRBJ2-6	CASSPLGSGRVYGANVLTF
TRBV29-1	.	TRBJ2-2	CSVEGQGTGELFF
TRBV7-8	.	TRBJ2-7	CASSPLPGQGEYEQYF
TRBV9	.	TRBJ2-1	CASSVALREGRNEQFF
TRBV6-5	.	TRBJ2-2	CASSRAGELFF
TRBV30	once	TRBJ2-1	CAWIPKRGVPYNEQFF
TRBV15	.	TRBJ2-7	CATSRDIAEQYF
TRBV4-1	.	TRBJ1-2	CASSWDTDYGYTF
TRBV5-4	.	TRBJ2-7	CASSLAFAGNTYEQYF
TRBV15	.	TRBJ1-2	CATSLGDREPGNYGYTF
TRBV11-3	.	TRBJ2-5	CASSLASTYRETQYF
TRBV18	.	TRBJ2-7	CASSPPTGAVYEQYF
TRBV4-3	.	TRBJ1-4	CASSRRRQTNEKLFF
TRBV2	.	TRBJ1-2	CASSLVVTNYGYTF
TRBV19	once	TRBJ2-1	CASTSGGGPRNNEQFF
TRBV18	.	TRBJ1-2	CASSPDESVWYTF
TRBV5-1	.	TRBJ2-1	CASSPGQGPHNEQFF
TRBV6-6	.	TRBJ2-2	CASSYSTFRGTGELFF
TRBV5-6	.	TRBJ2-1	CASSRWGLGGYNEQFF
TRBV16	once	TRBJ2-3	CASSQSGGLAGGPQYF
TRBV5-1	.	TRBJ2-2	CASSAGLASNTGELFF
TRBV10-3	few	TRBJ2-7	CAISGGGVGRYEQYF
TRBV5-1	.	TRBJ1-4	CASSLGTVNEKLFF
TRBV5-4	.	TRBJ1-2	CASSSQDRTEGYTF
TRBV30	.	TRBJ1-2	CAWRIPGQSGCTF
TRBV7-9	.	TRBJ2-1	CASSVRESSYNEQFF
TRBV27	.	TRBJ1-1	CASSPRPGGRDTEAFF